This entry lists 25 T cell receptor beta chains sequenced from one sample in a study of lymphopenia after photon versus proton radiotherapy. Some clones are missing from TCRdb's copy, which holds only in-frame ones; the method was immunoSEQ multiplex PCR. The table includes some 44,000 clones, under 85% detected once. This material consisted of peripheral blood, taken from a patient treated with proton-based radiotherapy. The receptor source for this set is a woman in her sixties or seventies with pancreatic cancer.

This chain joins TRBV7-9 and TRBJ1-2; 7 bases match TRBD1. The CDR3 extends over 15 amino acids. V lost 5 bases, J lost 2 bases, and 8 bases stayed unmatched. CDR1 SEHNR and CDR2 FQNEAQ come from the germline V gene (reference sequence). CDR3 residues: CASSETTGWNYGYTF. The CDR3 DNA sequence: TGTGCCAGCAGCGAGACGACAGGGTGGAACTATGGCTACACCTTC.

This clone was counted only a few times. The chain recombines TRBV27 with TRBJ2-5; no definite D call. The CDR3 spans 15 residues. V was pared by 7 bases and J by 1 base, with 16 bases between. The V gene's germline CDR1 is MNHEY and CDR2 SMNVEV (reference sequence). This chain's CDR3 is CASNLPTPVQETQYF. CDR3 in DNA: TGTGCCAGCAACCTGCCGACACCTGTCCAAGAGACCCAGTACTTC.

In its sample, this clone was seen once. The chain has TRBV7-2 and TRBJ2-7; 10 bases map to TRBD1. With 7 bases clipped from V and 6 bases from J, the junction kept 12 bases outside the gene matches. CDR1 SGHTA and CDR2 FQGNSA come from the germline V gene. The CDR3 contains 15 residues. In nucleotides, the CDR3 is TGTGCCAGCAACGCCCCCGGGACAGGGGCGAGCGAGCAGTACTTC. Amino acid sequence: CASNAPGTGASEQYF.

The CDR3 loop is CASSATSGMTDTQYF. The CDR3 region has the DNA TGTGCCAGCAGCGCGACTAGCGGAATGACAGATACGCAGTATTTT. The chain carries TRBV9 and TRBJ2-3; TRBD2 matches 9 bases. CDR1 is SGDLS, CDR2 YYNGEE, per germline. The CDR3 length is 15 residues. V shed 3 bases, J shed 3 bases, and the junction held 5 bases outside the gene matches.

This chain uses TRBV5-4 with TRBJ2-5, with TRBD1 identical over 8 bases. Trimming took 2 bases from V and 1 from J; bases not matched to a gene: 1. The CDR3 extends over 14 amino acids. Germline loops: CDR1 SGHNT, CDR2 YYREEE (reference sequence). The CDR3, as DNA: TGTGCCAGCAGCTTCGACAGGGGCCAAGAGACCCAGTACTTC. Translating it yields CASSFDRGQETQYF.

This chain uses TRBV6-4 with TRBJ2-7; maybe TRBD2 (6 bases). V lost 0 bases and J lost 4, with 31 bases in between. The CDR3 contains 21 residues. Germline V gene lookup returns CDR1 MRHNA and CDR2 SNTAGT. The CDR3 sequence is CASSDSKIRDCSRPLIYEQYF. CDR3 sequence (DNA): TGTGCCAGCAGTGACTCGAAAATTCGGGACTGTTCTCGCCCTCTAATTTACGAGCAGTACTTC.

The CDR3 reads CASTRANSYEQYF. The DNA for the CDR3 is TGTGCCAGCACCAGGGCAAACTCCTACGAGCAGTACTTC. This rearrangement joins TRBV6-1 to TRBJ2-7; D perhaps matches TRBD1 (5 bases). This CDR3 region has 13 residues. V was pared by 7 bases and J by 0 bases, with 10 bases between. Germline-derived CDR1 and CDR2 are MNHNS and SASEGT.

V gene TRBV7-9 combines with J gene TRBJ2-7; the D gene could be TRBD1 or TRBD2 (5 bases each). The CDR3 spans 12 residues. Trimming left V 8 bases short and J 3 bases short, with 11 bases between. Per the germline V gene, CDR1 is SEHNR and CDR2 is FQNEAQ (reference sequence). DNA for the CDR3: TGTGCCAGCGGGGACGGCAACTACGAGCAGTACTTC. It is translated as CASGDGNYEQYF.

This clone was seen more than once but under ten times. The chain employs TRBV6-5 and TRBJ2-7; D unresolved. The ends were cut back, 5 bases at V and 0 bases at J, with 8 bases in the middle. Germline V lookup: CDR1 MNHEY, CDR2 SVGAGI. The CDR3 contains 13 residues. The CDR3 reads CASSGRSSYEQYF. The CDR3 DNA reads TGTGCCAGCAGTGGCAGGAGCTCCTACGAGCAGTACTTC.

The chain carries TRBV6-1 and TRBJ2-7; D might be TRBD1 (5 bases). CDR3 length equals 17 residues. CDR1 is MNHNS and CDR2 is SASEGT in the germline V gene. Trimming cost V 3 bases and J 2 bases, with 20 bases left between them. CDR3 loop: CASSDFGWQGEAYEQYF. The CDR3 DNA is TGTGCCAGCAGTGATTTCGGTTGGCAGGGCGAAGCCTACGAGCAGTACTTC.

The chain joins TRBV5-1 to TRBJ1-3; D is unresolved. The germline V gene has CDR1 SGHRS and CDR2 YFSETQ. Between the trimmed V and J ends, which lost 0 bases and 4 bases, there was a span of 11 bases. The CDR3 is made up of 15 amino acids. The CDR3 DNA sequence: TGCGCCAGCAGCTTGGTGGCAGGTTCGGGAAACACCATATATTTT. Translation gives CASSLVAGSGNTIYF.

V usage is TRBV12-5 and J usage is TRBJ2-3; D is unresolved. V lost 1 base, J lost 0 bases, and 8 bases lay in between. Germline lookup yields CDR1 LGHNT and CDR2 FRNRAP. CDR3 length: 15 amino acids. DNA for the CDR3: TGTGCTAGTGGTTTGGGACTCACTAGCACAGATACGCAGTATTTT. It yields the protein CASGLGLTSTDTQYF.

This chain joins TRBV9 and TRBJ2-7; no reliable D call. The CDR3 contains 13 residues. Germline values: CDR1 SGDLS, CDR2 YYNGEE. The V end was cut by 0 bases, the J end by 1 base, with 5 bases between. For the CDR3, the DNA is TGTGCCAGCAGCGTAGATTTATCCTACGAGCAGTACTTC. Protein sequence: CASSVDLSYEQYF.

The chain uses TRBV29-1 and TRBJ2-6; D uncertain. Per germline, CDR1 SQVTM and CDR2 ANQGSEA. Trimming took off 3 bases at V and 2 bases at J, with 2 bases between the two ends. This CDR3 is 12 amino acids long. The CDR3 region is CSVDAGANVLTF. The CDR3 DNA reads TGCAGCGTTGATGCTGGGGCCAACGTCCTGACTTTC.

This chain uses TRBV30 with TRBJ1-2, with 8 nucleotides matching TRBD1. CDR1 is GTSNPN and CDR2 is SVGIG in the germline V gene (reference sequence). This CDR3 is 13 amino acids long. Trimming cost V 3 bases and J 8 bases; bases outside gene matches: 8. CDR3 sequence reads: CAWSRDRPLGYTF. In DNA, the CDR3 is TGTGCCTGGAGCCGGGACAGGCCGTTGGGCTACACCTTC.

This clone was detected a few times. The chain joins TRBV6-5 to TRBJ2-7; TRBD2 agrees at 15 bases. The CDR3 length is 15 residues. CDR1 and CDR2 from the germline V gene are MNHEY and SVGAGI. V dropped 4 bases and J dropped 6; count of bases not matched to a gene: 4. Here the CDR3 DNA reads TGTGCCAGCAGTTCCGGGACTAGCGGGAGGTCCGAGCAGTACTTC. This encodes CASSSGTSGRSEQYF.

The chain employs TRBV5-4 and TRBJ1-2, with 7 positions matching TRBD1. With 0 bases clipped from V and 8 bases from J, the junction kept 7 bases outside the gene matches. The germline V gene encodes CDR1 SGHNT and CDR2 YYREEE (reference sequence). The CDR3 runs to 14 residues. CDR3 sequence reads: CASSLAGQRSGYTF. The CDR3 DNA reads TGTGCCAGCAGCTTGGCGGGACAGCGTTCGGGCTACACCTTC.

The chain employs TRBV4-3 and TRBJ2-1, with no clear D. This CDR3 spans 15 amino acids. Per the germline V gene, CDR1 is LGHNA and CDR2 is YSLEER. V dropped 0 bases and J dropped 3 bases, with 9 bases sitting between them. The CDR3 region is CASSQESRLYNEQFF. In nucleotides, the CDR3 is TGCGCCAGCAGCCAAGAGAGTCGCCTCTACAATGAGCAGTTCTTC.

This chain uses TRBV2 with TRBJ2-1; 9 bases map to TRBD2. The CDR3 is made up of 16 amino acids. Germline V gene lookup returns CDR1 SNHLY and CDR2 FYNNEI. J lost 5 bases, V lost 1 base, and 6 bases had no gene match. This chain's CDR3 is CASSEEASGINNEQFF. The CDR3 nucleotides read TGTGCCAGCAGTGAAGAGGCTAGCGGGATAAACAATGAGCAGTTCTTC.

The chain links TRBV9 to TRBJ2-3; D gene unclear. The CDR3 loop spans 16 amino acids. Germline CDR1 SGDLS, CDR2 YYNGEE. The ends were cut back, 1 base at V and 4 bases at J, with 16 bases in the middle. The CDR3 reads CASSVSPNPVADTQYF. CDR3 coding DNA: TGTGCCAGCAGCGTATCGCCCAACCCTGTGGCAGATACGCAGTATTTT.

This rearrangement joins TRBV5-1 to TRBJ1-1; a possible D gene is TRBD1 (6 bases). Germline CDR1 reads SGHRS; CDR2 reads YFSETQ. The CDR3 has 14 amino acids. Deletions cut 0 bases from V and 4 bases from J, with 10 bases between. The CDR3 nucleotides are TGCGCCAGCAGCTTGGAACAGGGAACCACTGAAGCTTTCTTT. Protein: CASSLEQGTTEAFF.

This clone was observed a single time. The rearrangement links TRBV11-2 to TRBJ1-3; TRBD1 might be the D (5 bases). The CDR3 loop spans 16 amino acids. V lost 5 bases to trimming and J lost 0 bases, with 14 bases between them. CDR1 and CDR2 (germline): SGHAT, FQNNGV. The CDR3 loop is CASSLWDSLSGNTIYF. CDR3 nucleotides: TGTGCCAGCAGCCTCTGGGACTCCCTCTCTGGAAACACCATATATTTT.

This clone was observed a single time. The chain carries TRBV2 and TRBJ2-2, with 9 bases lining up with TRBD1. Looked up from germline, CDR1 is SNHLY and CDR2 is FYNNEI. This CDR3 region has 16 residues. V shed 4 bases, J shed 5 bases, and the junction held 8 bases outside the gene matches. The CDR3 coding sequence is TGTGCCAGCAGTGTAGGGGGGACAGGGAGGACCGGGGAGCTGTTTTTT. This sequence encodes CASSVGGTGRTGELFF.

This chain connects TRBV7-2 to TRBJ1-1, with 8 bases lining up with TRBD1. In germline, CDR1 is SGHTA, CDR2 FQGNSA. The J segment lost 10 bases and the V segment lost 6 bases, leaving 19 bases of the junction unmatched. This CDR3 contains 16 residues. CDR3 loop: CASRPGQVVSGLRAFF. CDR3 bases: TGTGCCAGCAGGCCGGGACAGGTGGTTAGTGGGCTGAGAGCTTTCTTT.

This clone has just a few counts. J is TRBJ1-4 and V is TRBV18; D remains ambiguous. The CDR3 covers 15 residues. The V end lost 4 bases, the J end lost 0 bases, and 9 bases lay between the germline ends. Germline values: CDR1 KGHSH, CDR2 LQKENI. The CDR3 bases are TGTGCCAGCTCACTCGCGACGGCAACTAATGAAAAACTGTTTTTT. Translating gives CASSLATATNEKLFF. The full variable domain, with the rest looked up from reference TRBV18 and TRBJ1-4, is NAGVMQNPRHLVRRRGQEARLRCSPMKGHSHVYWYRQLPEEGLKFMVYLQKENIIDESGMPKERFSAEFPKEGPSILRIQQVVRGDSAAYFCASSLATATNEKLFFGSGTQLSVL.